The rows below give T cell receptor beta chains drawn from one sample of a study of regulatory T cells in long-lasting Graves disease. TCRdb used MiXCR to reprocess the multiplex PCR reads, holding one entry per CDR3 protein. Among under 500,000 distinct CDR3 sequences listed, roughly 17% were seen once. This same sample was also taken into another study, of T cells in Graves' hyperthyroidism and ophthalmopathy.

The material was peripheral blood mononuclear cells (PBMCs), obtained at new diagnosis, from a patient treated with antithyroid drugs. Every receptor here comes from a woman between 25 and 40 years old with Graves disease. Both conserved end residues are part of each CDR3. Fields, in order: clone size, J gene, D gene, V gene, CDR3 protein, CDR3 DNA. The D gene is left open where the match is weak. Not every row has a clone size; where given, it reads once, few, many or a size class.

many | TRBJ2-1 | TRBD2 | TRBV12-3/TRBV12-4 | CASSNSSGIASYNEQFF | TGTGCCAGCAGTAATTCTAGCGGGATCGCCTCCTACAATGAGCAGTTCTTC
. | TRBJ1-1 | . | TRBV29-1 | CSVEDRMNTEAFF | TGCAGCGTTGAAGATAGGATGAACACTGAAGCTTTCTTT
many | TRBJ1-1 | . | TRBV30 | CAWMDKMNTEAFF | TGTGCCTGGATGGACAAAATGAACACTGAAGCTTTCTTT
many | TRBJ2-3 | . | TRBV6-5 | CASSYTAKSDTQYF | TGTGCCAGCAGTTACACGGCTAAATCAGATACGCAGTATTTT
many | TRBJ1-2 | . | TRBV3-1 | CASRQTLTGNYGYTF | TGTGCCAGCAGGCAGACACTCACGGGGAACTATGGCTACACCTTC
many | TRBJ1-5 | . | TRBV28 | CASSYSSGQGIGQPQHF | TGTGCCAGCAGTTATAGTTCCGGGCAGGGGATAGGACAGCCCCAGCATTTT
. | TRBJ1-5 | . | TRBV7-9 | CASSLGGVRDQPQHF | TGTGCCAGCAGCTTAGGCGGGGTTCGGGACCAGCCCCAGCATTTT
many | TRBJ2-7 | TRBD1 | TRBV28 | CASSLYLGQTGEQYF | TGTGCCAGCAGTCTTTATTTGGGACAGACGGGCGAGCAGTACTTC
many | TRBJ2-7 | TRBD1 | TRBV5-6 | CASSLTGDIWISYEQYF | TGTGCCAGCAGCTTGACAGGGGACATTTGGATATCCTACGAGCAGTACTTC
. | TRBJ2-2 | TRBD2 | TRBV5-1 | CASSSLAGGAGELFF | TGCGCCAGCAGCTCCCTAGCGGGAGGGGCCGGGGAGCTGTTTTTT
many | TRBJ2-7 | . | TRBV2 | CASSVGVVFEQYF | TGTGCCAGCAGTGTAGGGGTCGTTTTTGAGCAGTACTTC
few | TRBJ2-1 | TRBD2 | TRBV27 | CASSFGGRALGVIF | TGTGCCAGCAGTTTTGGCGGGAGGGCCCTAGGAGTAATCTTC
few | TRBJ2-2 | TRBD2 | TRBV30 | CAWSVASGRWFTGELFF | TGTGCCTGGAGTGTGGCTAGCGGGAGGTGGTTTACGGGGGAGCTGTTTTTT
. | TRBJ2-2 | . | TRBV18 | CASSVTGELFF | TGTGCCAGCTCGGTCACCGGGGAGCTGTTTTTT
many | TRBJ2-7 | . | TRBV7-6 | CASSFYRAPYEQYF | TGTGCCAGCAGCTTTTACAGGGCACCCTACGAGCAGTACTTC
many | TRBJ2-5 | . | TRBV28 | CASSLGVETQYF | TGTGCCAGCAGTCTCGGTGTGGAGACCCAGTACTTC
many | TRBJ2-1 | TRBD2 | TRBV15 | CATSRVGGGKYNEQFF | TGTGCCACCAGCAGAGTTGGCGGGGGGAAGTACAATGAGCAGTTCTTC
many | TRBJ2-3 | TRBD1 | TRBV28 | CASSSRGTGGHTDTQYF | TGTGCCAGCAGTTCAAGGGGGACAGGGGGCCACACAGATACGCAGTATTTT
. | TRBJ2-2 | . | TRBV30 | CAWTTYTGELFF | TGTGCGTGGACAACCTACACCGGGGAGCTGTTTTTT
. | TRBJ2-7 | . | TRBV5-6 | CASSGRAGSYEQYF | TGTGCCAGCAGCGGCCGGGCCGGCTCCTACGAGCAGTACTTC
many | TRBJ2-3 | TRBD2 | TRBV20-1 | CSAFSLGTSGSVDTQYF | TGCAGTGCTTTTTCCCTCGGGACTAGCGGGAGTGTGGATACGCAGTATTTT
. | TRBJ1-1 | . | TRBV29-1 | CSVEDLTENTEAFF | TGCAGCGTCGAGGACCTGACGGAGAACACTGAAGCTTTCTTT
many | TRBJ2-2 | TRBD2 | TRBV5-1 | CASSWETGLDDTGELFF | TGCGCCAGCAGCTGGGAAACGGGACTAGACGACACCGGGGAGCTGTTTTTT
. | TRBJ2-3 | TRBD2 | TRBV6-2/TRBV6-3 | CASGRPGLAGFRSSTDTQYF | TGTGCCAGCGGTAGGCCGGGACTAGCGGGATTTAGATCTAGCACAGATACGCAGTATTTT
many | TRBJ2-7 | . | TRBV5-1 | CASSLARAPFEQYF | TGCGCCAGCAGCTTGGCCAGGGCACCCTTCGAGCAGTACTTC
few | TRBJ2-7 | . | TRBV12-3/TRBV12-4 | CASSQLGTPGEQYF | TGTGCCAGCAGCCAACTTGGGACACCCGGTGAGCAGTACTTC
many | TRBJ2-1 | TRBD2 | TRBV11-3 | CASSPVAGGPSNEQFF | TGTGCCAGCAGCCCGGTAGCGGGAGGGCCCTCCAATGAGCAGTTCTTC
many | TRBJ1-2 | . | TRBV28 | CASSIRVRGYGYTF | TGTGCCAGCAGTATCAGGGTACGAGGGTATGGCTACACCTTC
few | TRBJ2-1 | . | TRBV20-1 | CSARVGRVQEFF | TGCAGTGCTAGAGTGGGACGGGTCCAAGAGTTCTTC
many | TRBJ2-5 | TRBD1 | TRBV18 | CASSPSTGGGETQYF | TGTGCCAGCTCACCCTCGACAGGGGGTGGAGAGACCCAGTACTTC
. | TRBJ2-3 | TRBD2 | TRBV19 | CASSMLGPGLAEYTDTQYF | TGTGCCAGTAGTATGCTGGGACCGGGACTAGCGGAGTACACAGATACGCAGTATTTT
many | TRBJ2-2 | TRBD2 | TRBV11-2 | CASSLEPGLHTGELFF | TGTGCCAGCAGCTTAGAGCCGGGACTACACACCGGGGAGCTGTTTTTT
few | TRBJ1-4 | . | TRBV6-1 | CASSPTRTNEKLFF | TGTGCCAGCAGTCCGACCCGAACTAATGAAAAACTGTTTTTT
many | TRBJ1-1 | TRBD1 | TRBV27 | CASSLYSTFRTGRDTEAFF | TGTGCCAGCAGTTTATACTCTACGTTTCGGACAGGTCGGGACACTGAAGCTTTCTTT
. | TRBJ2-3 | TRBD2 | TRBV12-3/TRBV12-4 | CASSRTSLTDTQYF | TGTGCCAGCAGCAGGACTAGTCTCACAGATACGCAGTATTTT
few | TRBJ1-2 | . | TRBV20-1 | CSARDRANRGPYGYTF | TGCAGTGCTAGAGATCGAGCTAACAGAGGGCCCTATGGCTACACCTTC
many | TRBJ2-2 | TRBD1 | TRBV2 | CASKRTGGNTGELFF | TGTGCCAGCAAACGGACAGGGGGGAACACCGGGGAGCTGTTTTTT
many | TRBJ2-3 | . | TRBV29-1 | CSVEDGGSIGDTQYF | TGCAGCGTTGAAGACGGAGGATCTATAGGGGATACGCAGTATTTT
few | TRBJ1-5 | . | TRBV20-1 | CSAQPRDINQPQHF | TGCAGCGCACAACCCCGGGACATTAATCAGCCCCAGCATTTT
many | TRBJ2-1 | TRBD2 | TRBV12-5 | CASGLSLGTTHNEQFF | TGTGCTAGTGGTTTGTCCCTCGGGACTACCCACAATGAGCAGTTCTTC
many | TRBJ2-2 | TRBD1 | TRBV5-4 | CASSKTGGVAGELFF | TGTGCCAGCAGCAAGACAGGGGGGGTGGCCGGGGAGCTGTTTTTT
many | TRBJ2-1 | . | TRBV12-3/TRBV12-4 | CASSFDTNEQFF | TGTGCCAGCAGTTTTGATACAAATGAGCAGTTCTTC
many | TRBJ2-7 | . | TRBV28 | CASSLTSGGPHEQYF | TGTGCCAGCAGTTTAACCTCTGGGGGGCCCCACGAGCAGTACTTC